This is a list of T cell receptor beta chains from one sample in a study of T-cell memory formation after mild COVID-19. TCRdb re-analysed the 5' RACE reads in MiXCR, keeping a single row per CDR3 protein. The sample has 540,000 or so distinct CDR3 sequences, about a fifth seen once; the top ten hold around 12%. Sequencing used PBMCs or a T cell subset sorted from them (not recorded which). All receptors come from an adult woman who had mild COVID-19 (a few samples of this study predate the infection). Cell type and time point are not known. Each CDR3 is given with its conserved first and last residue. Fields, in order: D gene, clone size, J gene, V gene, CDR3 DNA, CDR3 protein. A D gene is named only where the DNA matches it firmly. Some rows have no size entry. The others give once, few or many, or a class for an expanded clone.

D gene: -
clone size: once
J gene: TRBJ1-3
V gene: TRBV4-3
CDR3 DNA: TGCGCCAGCAGAATCGACGACTACTCTGGAAACACCATATATTTT
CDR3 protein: CASRIDDYSGNTIYF

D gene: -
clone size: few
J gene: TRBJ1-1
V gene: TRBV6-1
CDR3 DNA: TGTGCCAGCAGTGCGAACCAGAGGGAAGCTTTCTTT
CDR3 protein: CASSANQREAFF

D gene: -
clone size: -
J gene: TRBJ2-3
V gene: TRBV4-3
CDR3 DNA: TGCGCCAGCAGCCAAGATAAACTAGGGGGCACAGATACGCAGTATTTT
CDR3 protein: CASSQDKLGGTDTQYF

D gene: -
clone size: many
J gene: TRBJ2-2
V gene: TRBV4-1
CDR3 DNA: TGTGCCAGCAGCCAGGGGGGCACCGGGGAGCTGTTTTTT
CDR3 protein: CASSQGGTGELFF

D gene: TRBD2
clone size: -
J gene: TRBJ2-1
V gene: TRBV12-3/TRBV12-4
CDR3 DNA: TGTGCCAGCAGTTCCCCGGGACTAGCGGACTACAATGAGCAGTTCTTC
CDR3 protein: CASSSPGLADYNEQFF

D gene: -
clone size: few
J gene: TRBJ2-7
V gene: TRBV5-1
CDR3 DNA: TGCGCCAGCAGCGTCTCTACGCTAACCCTATCCTACGAGCAGTACTTC
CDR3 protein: CASSVSTLTLSYEQYF

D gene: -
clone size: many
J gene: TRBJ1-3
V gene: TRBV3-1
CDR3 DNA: TGTGCCAGCAGCCAAGAAGCACTGACAGCCTCTGGAAACACCATATATTTT
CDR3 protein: CASSQEALTASGNTIYF

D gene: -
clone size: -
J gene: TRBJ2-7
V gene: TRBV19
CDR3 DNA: TGTGCCAGTAGTACCTCGAGGTCCTACGAGCAGTACTTC
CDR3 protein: CASSTSRSYEQYF

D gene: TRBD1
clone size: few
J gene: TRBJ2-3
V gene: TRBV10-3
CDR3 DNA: TGTGCCATCAGTGCGGACAGGGGCACAGATACGCAGTATTTT
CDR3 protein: CAISADRGTDTQYF

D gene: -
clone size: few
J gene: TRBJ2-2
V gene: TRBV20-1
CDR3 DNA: TGCAGTGCTAGGGATAGCGTTGCTGGGGAGCTGTTTTTT
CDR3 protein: CSARDSVAGELFF

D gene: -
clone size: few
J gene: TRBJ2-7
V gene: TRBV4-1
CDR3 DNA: TGCGCCAGCAGCCAAGATAGTAGCGGAGAGGTCTCCGAGCAGTACTTC
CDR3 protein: CASSQDSSGEVSEQYF

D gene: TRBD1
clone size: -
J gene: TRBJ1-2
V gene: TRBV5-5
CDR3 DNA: TGTGCCAGCAGCTTGGCGACTAGATACAGGGGCCCCCTTCCCGTGGATGGCTACACCTTC
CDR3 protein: CASSLATRYRGPLPVDGYTF

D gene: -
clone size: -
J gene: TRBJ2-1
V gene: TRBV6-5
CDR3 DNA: TGTGCCAGCAGTTACTCAGGGGGGTACTCCAGTGAGCAGTTCTTC
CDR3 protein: CASSYSGGYSSEQFF

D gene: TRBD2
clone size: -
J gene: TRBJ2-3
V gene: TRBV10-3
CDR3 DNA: TGTGCCATCTCGCGGGAGGCAGATACGCAGTATTTT
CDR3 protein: CAISREADTQYF

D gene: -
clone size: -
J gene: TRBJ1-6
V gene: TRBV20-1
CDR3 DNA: TGCAGTGCTAGGTCCGAGGCAGTCCTGTTTTCACCCCTCCACTTT
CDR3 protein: CSARSEAVLFSPLHF

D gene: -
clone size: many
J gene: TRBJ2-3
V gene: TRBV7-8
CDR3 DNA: TGTGCCAGCAGCTTAGAGGAGGATACGCAGTATTTT
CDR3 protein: CASSLEEDTQYF

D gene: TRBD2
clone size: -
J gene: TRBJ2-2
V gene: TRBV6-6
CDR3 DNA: TGTGCCAGCAGTTGGGACTACCAAGGGGAGCTGTTTTTT
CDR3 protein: CASSWDYQGELFF

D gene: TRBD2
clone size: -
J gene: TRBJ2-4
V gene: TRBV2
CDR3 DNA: TGTGCCAGCAGTTCTAGCGGGGGGAACATTCAGTACTTC
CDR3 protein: CASSSSGGNIQYF

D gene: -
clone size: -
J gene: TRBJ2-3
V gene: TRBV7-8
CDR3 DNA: TGTGCCAGCAGCTTAGAGTCGACAGGTCGCAGCACAGATACGCAGTATTTT
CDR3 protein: CASSLESTGRSTDTQYF

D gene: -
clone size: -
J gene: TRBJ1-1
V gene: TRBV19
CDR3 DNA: TGTGCCAGTAGTATAGCTGCCAGCCTTAACACTGAAGCTTTCTTT
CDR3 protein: CASSIAASLNTEAFF

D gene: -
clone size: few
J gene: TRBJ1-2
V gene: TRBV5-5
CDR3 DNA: TGTGCCAGCAGCTTTCAGGCGCAGTTCGGGGATGGCTACACCTTC
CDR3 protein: CASSFQAQFGDGYTF

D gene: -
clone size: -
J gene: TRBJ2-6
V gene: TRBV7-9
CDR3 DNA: TGTGCCAGCAGCCCTCTACAGGGAGGCTCTGGGGCCAACGTCCTGACTTTC
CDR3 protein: CASSPLQGGSGANVLTF

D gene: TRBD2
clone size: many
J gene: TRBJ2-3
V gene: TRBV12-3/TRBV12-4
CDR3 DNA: TGTGCCAGCAGTCGGACTAGCGGCACAGATACGCAGTATTTT
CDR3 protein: CASSRTSGTDTQYF

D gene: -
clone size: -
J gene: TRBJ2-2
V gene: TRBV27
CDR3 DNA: TGTGCCAGCAGTCGCTGGGACACCCGGGGAACCGGGGAGCTGTTTTTT
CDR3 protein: CASSRWDTRGTGELFF

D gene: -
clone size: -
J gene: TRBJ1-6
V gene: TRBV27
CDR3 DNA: TGTGCCAGCAGTTTTGAGGGGCGCGGGTCACCCCTCCACTTT
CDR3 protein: CASSFEGRGSPLHF

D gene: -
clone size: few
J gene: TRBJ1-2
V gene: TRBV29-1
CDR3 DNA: TGCAGCGTGGGGACAACCATATACTATGGCTACACCTTC
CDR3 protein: CSVGTTIYYGYTF

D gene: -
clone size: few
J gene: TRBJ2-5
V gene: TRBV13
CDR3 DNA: TGTGCCAGCAGCTTAGGCCCGACGGACCAAGAGACCCAGTACTTC
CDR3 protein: CASSLGPTDQETQYF

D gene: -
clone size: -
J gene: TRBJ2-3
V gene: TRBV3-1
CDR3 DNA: TGTGCCAGCAGCCAAGATTGGGTAGCGGAGCCCACAGATACGCAGTATTTT
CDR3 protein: CASSQDWVAEPTDTQYF

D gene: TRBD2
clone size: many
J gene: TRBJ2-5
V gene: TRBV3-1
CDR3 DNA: TGTGCCAGCAGCCCTTTGGGACTAGCCGGTGAGACCCAGTACTTC
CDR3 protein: CASSPLGLAGETQYF

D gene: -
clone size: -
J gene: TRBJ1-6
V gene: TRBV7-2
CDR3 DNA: TGTGCCAGCAGCTCGCCAAACGGTTCACCCCTCCACTTT
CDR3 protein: CASSSPNGSPLHF

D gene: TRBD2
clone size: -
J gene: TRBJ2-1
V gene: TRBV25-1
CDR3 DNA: TGTGCCAGCAGTGCCTCTAGCGGGATCGCTTACAATGAGCAGTTCTTC
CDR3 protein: CASSASSGIAYNEQFF

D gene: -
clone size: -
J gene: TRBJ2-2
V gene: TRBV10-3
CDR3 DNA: TGTGCCATCAGTACCCGGACTACGGTAACCGGGGAGCTGTTTTTT
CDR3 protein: CAISTRTTVTGELFF

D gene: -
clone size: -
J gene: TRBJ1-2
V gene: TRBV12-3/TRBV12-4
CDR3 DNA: TGTGCCAGCAGACCCAGGAGGGTGAAGGGTGGAAGAAGCTATGGCTACACCTTC
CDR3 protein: CASRPRRVKGGRSYGYTF

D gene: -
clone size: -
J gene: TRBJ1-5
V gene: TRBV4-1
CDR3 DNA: TGCGCCAGCAGCCTCTCGGACGGTAGCAATCAGCCCCAGCATTTT
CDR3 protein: CASSLSDGSNQPQHF

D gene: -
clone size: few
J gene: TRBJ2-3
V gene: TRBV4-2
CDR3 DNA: TGTGCCAGCAGCCAAGCTAGGGGCGATACGCAGTATTTT
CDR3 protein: CASSQARGDTQYF

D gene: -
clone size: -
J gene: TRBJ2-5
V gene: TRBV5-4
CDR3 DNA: TGTGCCAGCAGCTTGGGTGGGGGTAACCAAGAGACCCAGTACTTC
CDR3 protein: CASSLGGGNQETQYF

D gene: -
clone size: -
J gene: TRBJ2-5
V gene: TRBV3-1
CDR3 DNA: TGTGCCAGCAGCCAGGGTAGAAGGGAGACCCAGTACTTC
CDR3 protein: CASSQGRRETQYF

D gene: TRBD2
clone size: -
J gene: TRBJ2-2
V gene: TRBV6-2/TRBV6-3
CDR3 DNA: TGTGCCAGCAAATTCACCGGACTAGAGGCCGGGGAGCTGTTTTTT
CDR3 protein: CASKFTGLEAGELFF

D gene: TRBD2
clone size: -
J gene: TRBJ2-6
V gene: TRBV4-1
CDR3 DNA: TGCGCCAGCAGCCAATCGGGGGGGGGCCTGTTTGGGGCCAACGTCCTGACTTTC
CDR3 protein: CASSQSGGGLFGANVLTF

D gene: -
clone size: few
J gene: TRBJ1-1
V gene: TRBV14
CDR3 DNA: TGTGCCAGCAGGCGGGACGCTGAGAACACTGAAGCTTTCTTT
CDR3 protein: CASRRDAENTEAFF

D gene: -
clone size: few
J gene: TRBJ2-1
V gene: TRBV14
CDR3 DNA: TGTGCCAGCAGCCAAGCATCACTCTCGCAGTTCTTC
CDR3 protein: CASSQASLSQFF

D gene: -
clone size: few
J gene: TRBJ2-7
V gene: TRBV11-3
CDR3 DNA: TGTGCCAGCAGCTCCCCTCTTATTGGCGAGCAGTACTTC
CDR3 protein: CASSSPLIGEQYF

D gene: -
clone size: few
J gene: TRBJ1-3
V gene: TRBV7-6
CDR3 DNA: TGTGCCAGCAGCTTAGGCGCCGGGGGCTCTGGAAACACCATATATTTT
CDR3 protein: CASSLGAGGSGNTIYF

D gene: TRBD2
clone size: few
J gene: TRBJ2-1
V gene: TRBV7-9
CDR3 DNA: TGTGCCAGCAGCCTTTACGGGACTAGTGAATGGACCATCAATGAGCAGTTCTTC
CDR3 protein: CASSLYGTSEWTINEQFF

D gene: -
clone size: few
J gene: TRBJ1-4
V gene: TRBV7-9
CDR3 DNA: TGTGCCAGCAGCTTCGGGGTCGGAAAACTGTTTTTT
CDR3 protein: CASSFGVGKLFF

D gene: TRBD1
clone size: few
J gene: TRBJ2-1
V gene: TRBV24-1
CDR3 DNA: TGTGCCACCAGTGATATTCCGGGACAGATAACCTTC
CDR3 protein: CATSDIPGQITF

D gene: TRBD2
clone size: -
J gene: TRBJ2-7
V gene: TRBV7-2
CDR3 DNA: TGTGCCAGCAGCTTAGCATTAGCGGGGGCCGAGCAGTACTTC
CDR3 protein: CASSLALAGAEQYF

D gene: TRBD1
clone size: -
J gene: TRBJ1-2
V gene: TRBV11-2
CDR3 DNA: TGTGCCAGCAGCTCGCACAGGGGGGGGAACTATGGCTACACCTTC
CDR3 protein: CASSSHRGGNYGYTF